Described below is a single TCR beta chain sequence and its context. Its antigen is unidentified. Germline values: CDR1 SGHNT, CDR2 YYREEE (reference sequence). The CDR3 has 15 amino acids. Trimming removed 5 bases from V and 7 bases from J; junction bases left unmatched: 9. This table comes from immunoSEQ multiplex PCR, and its TCRdb copy is limited to in-frame clones, with some not included. This repertoire shows about 97,000 clones, 75% to 90% found once; its top ten account for approximately 7.5%. This entry is derived from a study of T cell responses to AZD1222 COVID-19 vaccine. Study results and caveats: Baseline antibody screening turned up just 6 or 7 seropositive AZD1222 recipients. CD4 TCRs associated with vaccination spanned spike, dominating at 160-218 and 743-854.

The source was peripheral blood, collected on day 0 of AZD1222 vaccination. The J gene is TRBJ2-1, the V gene TRBV5-4; 10 positions match TRBD1. This TCR came from an adult in good health. The CDR3 DNA reads as TGTGCCAGCAGTTCTGGACAGGGGGTCGGTAATGAGCAGTTCTTC. Protein sequence: CASSSGQGVGNEQFF.